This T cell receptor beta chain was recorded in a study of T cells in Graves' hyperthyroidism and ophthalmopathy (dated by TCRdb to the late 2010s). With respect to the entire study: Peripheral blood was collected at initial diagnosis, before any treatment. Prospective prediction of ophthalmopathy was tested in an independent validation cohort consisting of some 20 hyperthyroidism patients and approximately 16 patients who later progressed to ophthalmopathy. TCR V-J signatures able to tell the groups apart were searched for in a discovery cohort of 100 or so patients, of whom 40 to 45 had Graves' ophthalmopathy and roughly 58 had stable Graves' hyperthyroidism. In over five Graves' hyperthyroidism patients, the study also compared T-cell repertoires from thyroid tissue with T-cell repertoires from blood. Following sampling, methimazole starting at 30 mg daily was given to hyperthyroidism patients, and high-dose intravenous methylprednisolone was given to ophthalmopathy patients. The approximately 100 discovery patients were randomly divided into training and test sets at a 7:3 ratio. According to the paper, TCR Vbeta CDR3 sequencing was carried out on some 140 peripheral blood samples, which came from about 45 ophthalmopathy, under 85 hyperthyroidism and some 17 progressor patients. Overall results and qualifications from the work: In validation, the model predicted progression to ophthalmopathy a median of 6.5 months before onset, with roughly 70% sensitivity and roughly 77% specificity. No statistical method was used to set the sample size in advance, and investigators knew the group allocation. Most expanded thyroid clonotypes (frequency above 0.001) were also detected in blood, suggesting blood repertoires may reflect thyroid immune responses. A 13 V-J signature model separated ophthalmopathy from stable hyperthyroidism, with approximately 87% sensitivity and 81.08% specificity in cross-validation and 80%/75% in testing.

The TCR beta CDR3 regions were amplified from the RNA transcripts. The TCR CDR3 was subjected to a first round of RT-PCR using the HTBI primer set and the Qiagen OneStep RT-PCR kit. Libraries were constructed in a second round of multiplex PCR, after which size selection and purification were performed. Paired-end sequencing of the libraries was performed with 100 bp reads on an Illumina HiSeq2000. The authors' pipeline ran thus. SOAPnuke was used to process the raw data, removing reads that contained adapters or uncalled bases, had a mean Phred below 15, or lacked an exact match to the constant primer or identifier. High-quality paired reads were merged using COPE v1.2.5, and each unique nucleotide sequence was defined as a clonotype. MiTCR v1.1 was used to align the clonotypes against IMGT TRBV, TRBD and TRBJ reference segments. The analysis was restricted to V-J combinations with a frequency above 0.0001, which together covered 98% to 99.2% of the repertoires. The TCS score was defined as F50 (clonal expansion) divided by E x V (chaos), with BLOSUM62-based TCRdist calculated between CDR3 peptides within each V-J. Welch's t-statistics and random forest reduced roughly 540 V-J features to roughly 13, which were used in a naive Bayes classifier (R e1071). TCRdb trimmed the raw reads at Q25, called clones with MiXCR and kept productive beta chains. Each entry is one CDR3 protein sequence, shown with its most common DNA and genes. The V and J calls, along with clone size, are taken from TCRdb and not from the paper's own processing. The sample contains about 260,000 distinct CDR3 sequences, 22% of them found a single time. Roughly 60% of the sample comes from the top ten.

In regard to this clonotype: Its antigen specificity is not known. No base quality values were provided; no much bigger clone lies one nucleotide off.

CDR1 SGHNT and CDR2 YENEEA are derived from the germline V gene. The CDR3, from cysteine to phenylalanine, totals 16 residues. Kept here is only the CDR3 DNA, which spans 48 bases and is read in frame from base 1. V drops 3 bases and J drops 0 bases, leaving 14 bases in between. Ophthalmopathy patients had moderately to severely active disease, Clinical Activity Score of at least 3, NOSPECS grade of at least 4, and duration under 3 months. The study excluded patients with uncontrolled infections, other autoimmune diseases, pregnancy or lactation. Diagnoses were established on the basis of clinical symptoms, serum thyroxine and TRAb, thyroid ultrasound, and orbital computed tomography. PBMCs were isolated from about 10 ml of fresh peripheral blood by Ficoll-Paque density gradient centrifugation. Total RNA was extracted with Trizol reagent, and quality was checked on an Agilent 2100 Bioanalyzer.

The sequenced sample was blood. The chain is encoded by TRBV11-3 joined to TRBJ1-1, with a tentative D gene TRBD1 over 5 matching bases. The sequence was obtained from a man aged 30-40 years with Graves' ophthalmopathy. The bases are TGTGCCAGCAGCTTCCGGCAGGGTTCCATGAACACTGAAGCTTTCTTT. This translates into CASSFRQGSMNTEAFF.